Below, 12 T cell receptor beta chains from the same sample are listed, as sequenced in a study of T cells in tuberculosis. Sequencing was performed with immunoSEQ multiplex PCR; in TCRdb, only in-frame clones are kept and a portion is missing. The sample records 24,000 or so clones, roughly 96% being singletons. Specimen: PBMCs. Source of these receptors: a donor between 5 and 29 years old with latent tuberculosis or without tuberculosis infection.

The J gene is TRBJ1-2, the V gene TRBV6-1; perhaps TRBD1 as D (6 bases). V lost 0 bases and J 2 bases, leaving 7 bases between the germline ends. CDR1 and CDR2 from the germline V gene are MNHNS and SASEGT. The CDR3 covers 14 residues. CDR3 residues: CASSEARGNYGYTF. The CDR3 DNA reads TGTGCCAGCAGTGAAGCAAGGGGGAACTATGGCTACACCTTC.

The CDR3 nucleotides read TGTGCCAGCAGCCCACTTAGTGATACGCAGTATTTT. Translation: CASSPLSDTQYF. The chain links TRBV7-3 to TRBJ2-3; D uncertain. The germline CDR1 and CDR2 sequences are SGHTA and FQGTGA. The CDR3 is made up of 12 amino acids. V shed 5 bases and J shed 6 bases, with 9 bases lying between them.

The chain carries TRBV4-1 and TRBJ2-1; 7 positions agree with TRBD2. The germline CDR1 and CDR2 sequences are MGHRA and YSYEKL. The CDR3 sequence is 20 residues long. V lost 2 bases to trimming and J lost 4 bases; unmatched junction nucleotides: 20. The CDR3 here is CASSQTSGTTLNLGYNEQFF. The CDR3 DNA reads TGCGCCAGCAGCCAAACCTCCGGGACTACCCTTAATCTCGGGTACAATGAGCAGTTCTTC.

The chain has TRBV25-1 and TRBJ1-2; D is unresolved. From germline, CDR1 is MGHDK and CDR2 SYGVNS. V was cut by 3 bases and J by 4 bases, with 6 bases left in between. CDR3 length equals 12 residues. The CDR3 sequence is CASSDLAYGYTF. CDR3 in DNA: TGTGCCAGCAGTGATCTGGCCTATGGCTACACCTTC.

The chain joins TRBV6-5 to TRBJ1-1; 7 nucleotides align to TRBD1. This CDR3 contains 15 residues. The trim removed 5 bases at V and 12 bases at J, leaving 18 bases unmatched. Germline V CDR1 and CDR2: MNHEY, SVGAGI. CDR3 sequence reads: CASSTSYRGPHLPFF. In nucleotides, the CDR3 is TGTGCCAGCAGTACCTCCTACAGGGGCCCCCACCTCCCTTTCTTT.

This chain joins TRBV4-1 and TRBJ2-7; 10 bases fit TRBD1. With 3 bases clipped from V and 5 bases from J, the junction kept 7 bases outside the gene matches. Germline CDR1 and CDR2: MGHRA and YSYEKL. This CDR3 contains 15 residues. CDR3 nucleotides: TGCGCCAGCAGCCAGGAACCGGGACAGGGGCACGAGCAGTACTTC. This gives the protein CASSQEPGQGHEQYF.

The chain couples TRBV5-6 to TRBJ2-7, with TRBD1 matching 9 bases. Germline CDR1 reads SGHDT; CDR2 reads YYEEEE. This CDR3 is 18 amino acids long. J gave up 2 bases and V 4 bases, and 16 bases lay outside the gene matches. DNA of the CDR3: TGTGCCAGCAGCCCGGTCTTTGGTGGTGGACAGGGGACCTACGAGCAGTACTTC. It is translated as CASSPVFGGGQGTYEQYF.

V usage is TRBV7-3 and J usage is TRBJ2-1; 11 positions match TRBD2. Germline V lookup: CDR1 SGHTA, CDR2 FQGTGA. The CDR3 length is 17 residues. J gave up 3 bases and V 2 bases, and 6 bases lay outside the gene matches. The CDR3 nucleotides read TGTGCCAGCAGCTTACGCTTAGCGGGGGGGCGCTACAATGAGCAGTTCTTC. Translation gives CASSLRLAGGRYNEQFF.

The genes are TRBV2 and TRBJ2-5; 7 bases are shared with TRBD1. Germline V CDR1 and CDR2: SNHLY, FYNNEI. After removal of 5 bases from V and 2 bases from J, the junction contained 2 bases not matched to a gene. CDR3 length: 13 residues. Written as DNA, the CDR3 is TGTGCCAGCAGTCGACAGGGTCAAGAGACCCAGTACTTC. This encodes CASSRQGQETQYF.

This clone is a singleton in its sample. The chain combines TRBV6-1 with TRBJ2-7, with D perhaps TRBD2 (6 bases). The CDR3 consists of 13 residues. Germline V lookup: CDR1 MNHNS, CDR2 SASEGT. Trimming removed 2 bases from V and 9 bases from J, with 14 bases in between. CDR3 nucleotides: TGTGCCAGCAGTGAAAGGGAGGCGGTTGGGCAGTACTTC. This gives the protein CASSEREAVGQYF.

This chain joins TRBV4-1 and TRBJ1-5, with TRBD1 identical over 8 bases. V shed 3 bases and J 5 bases; nucleotides not matched to a gene: 6. CDR1 is MGHRA and CDR2 is YSYEKL in the germline V gene. CDR3 length equals 15 residues. In nucleotides, the CDR3 is TGCGCCAGCAGCCACGGACAGGGTGAGGATCAGCCCCAGCATTTT. Its translation: CASSHGQGEDQPQHF.

The CDR3 region is CASSFFSLPGNIQYF. CDR3 nucleotide sequence: TGTGCCAGCAGCTTTTTCAGCCTTCCGGGAAACATTCAGTACTTC. The chain joins TRBV7-7 to TRBJ2-4; no clear D gene. The CDR3 contains 15 residues. Trimming cost V 3 bases and J 6 bases, with 15 bases left between them. The germline CDR1 and CDR2 sequences are SSHAT and FNYEAQ (reference sequence).